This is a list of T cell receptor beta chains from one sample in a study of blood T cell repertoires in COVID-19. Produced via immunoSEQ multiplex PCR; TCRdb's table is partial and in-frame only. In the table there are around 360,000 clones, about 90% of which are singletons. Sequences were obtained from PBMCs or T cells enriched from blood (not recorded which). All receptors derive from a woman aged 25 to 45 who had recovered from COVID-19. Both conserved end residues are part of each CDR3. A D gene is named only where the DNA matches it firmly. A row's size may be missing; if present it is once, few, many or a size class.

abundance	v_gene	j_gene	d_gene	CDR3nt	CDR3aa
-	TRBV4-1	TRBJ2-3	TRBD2	TGCGCCAGCAGCCAAGCAGCGGGAGGACGCACAGATACGCAGTATTTT	CASSQAAGGRTDTQYF
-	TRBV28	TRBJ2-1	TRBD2	TGTGCCAGCAGTACTCCTAGCGGGTTTTACAATGAGCAGTTCTTC	CASSTPSGFYNEQFF
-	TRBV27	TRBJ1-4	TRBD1	TGTGCCAGCAGTTTACTCTGGCAGGGGGCTAATGAAAAACTGTTTTTT	CASSLLWQGANEKLFF
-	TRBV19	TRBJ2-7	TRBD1	TGTGCCAGTAGCCGGACAGGGGGCTCCTACGAGCAGTACTTC	CASSRTGGSYEQYF
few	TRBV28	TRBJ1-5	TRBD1	TGTGCCAGCAGTTTACCAGGGGGTCGTCAGCCCCAGCATTTT	CASSLPGGRQPQHF
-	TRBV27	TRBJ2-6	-	TGTGCCAGCAGTTTCTGGGCTACAGCTGGGGCCAACGTCCTGACTTTC	CASSFWATAGANVLTF
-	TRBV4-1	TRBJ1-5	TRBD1	TGCGCCAGCAGCCAGGGACAGAACTATCAGCCCCAGCATTTT	CASSQGQNYQPQHF
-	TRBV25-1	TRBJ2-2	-	TGTGCCAGCAGTGAGACCGGGACACAGAACACCGGGGAGCTGTTTTTT	CASSETGTQNTGELFF
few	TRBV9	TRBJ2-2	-	TGTGCCAGCAGCGTAGGGCCCCCCGGGGAGCTGTTTTTT	CASSVGPPGELFF
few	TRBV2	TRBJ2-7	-	TGTGCCAGCAGTGTAGACAGGCAGGCTTTCAGCTCCTACGAGCAGTACTTC	CASSVDRQAFSSYEQYF
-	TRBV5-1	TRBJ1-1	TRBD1	TGCGCCAGCAGCGGAAGTTCCCGGGGACAGGGGGCATCGTACACTGAAGCTTTCTTT	CASSGSSRGQGASYTEAFF
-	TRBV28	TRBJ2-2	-	TGTGCCAGCAGTTTCCAGGGGGGAACCGGGGAGCTGTTTTTT	CASSFQGGTGELFF
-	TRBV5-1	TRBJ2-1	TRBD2	TGCGCCAGCAGCTTGGGGGCGGGAGGGCCGGCCTACAATGAGCAGTTCTTC	CASSLGAGGPAYNEQFF
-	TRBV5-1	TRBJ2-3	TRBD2	TGCGCCAGCAGCTTGGCGCGCCTAGCGGTTAGGGGCTTGGGCACAGATACGCAGTATTTT	CASSLARLAVRGLGTDTQYF
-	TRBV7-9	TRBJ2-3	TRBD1	TGTGCCAGCACCTACAGCGGACAGGGGAAAAGCACAGATACGCAGTATTTT	CASTYSGQGKSTDTQYF
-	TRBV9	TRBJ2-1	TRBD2	TGTGCCAGCAGCGTAGCCCCAGCGGGGGACTACAATGAGCAGTTCTTC	CASSVAPAGDYNEQFF
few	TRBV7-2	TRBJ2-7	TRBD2	TGTGCCAGCAGCTTACAGCGGGAGAACTACGAGCAGTACTTC	CASSLQRENYEQYF
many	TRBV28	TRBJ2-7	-	TGTGCCAGCAGTCTAACGGCTGGGGACGGGGGCTACGAGCAGTACTTC	CASSLTAGDGGYEQYF
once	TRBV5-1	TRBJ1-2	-	TGCGCCAGCAGCGAAGGTCCCCGGGGGGAGTATGGCTACACCTTC	CASSEGPRGEYGYTF
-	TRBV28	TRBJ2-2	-	TGTGCCAGCAACCAACCCCTGGGGCTAGTGAACACCGGGGAGCTGTTTTTT	CASNQPLGLVNTGELFF
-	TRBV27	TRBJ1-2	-	TGTGCCAGCAGTGGTACAAGGGGTTCAGGCGGCTACACCTTC	CASSGTRGSGGYTF
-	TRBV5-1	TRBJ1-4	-	TGCGCCAGCAGCCTCCAGGACAGCCATAATGAAAAACTGTTTTTT	CASSLQDSHNEKLFF
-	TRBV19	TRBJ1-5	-	TGTGCCAGTAGTGGGCAGGGTCATCAGCCCCAGCATTTT	CASSGQGHQPQHF
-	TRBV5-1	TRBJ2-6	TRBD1	TGCGCCAGCAGCTTGGACAGGGGCTCTGGGGCCAACGTCCTGACTTTC	CASSLDRGSGANVLTF
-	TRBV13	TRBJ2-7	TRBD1	TGTGCCAGCCAAGAAAGACAGGGCCATAGGTACTTC	CASQERQGHRYF
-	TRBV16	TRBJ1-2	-	TGTGCCAGCAGACCCTCCGGACAAAACTATGGCTACACCTTC	CASRPSGQNYGYTF
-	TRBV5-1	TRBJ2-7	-	TGCGCCAGCAGCCCGGACGGTAGCGGTAGGTCCTACGAGCAGTACTTC	CASSPDGSGRSYEQYF
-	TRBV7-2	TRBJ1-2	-	TGTGCCAGCAGCTGGTCGACGAGACAGGTTCTGAACTATGGCTACACCTTC	CASSWSTRQVLNYGYTF
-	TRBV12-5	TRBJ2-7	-	TGTGCTAGTGGTTTGGGTTCCAACTCCTACGAGCAGTACTTC	CASGLGSNSYEQYF
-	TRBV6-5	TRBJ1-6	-	TGTGCCAGCAGTTACTCTCGGCAGGGCGAGTCACCCCTCCACTTT	CASSYSRQGESPLHF
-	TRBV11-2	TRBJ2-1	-	TGTGCCAGCAGCTTAAGTACTAGCAGTTACAATGAGCAGTTCTTC	CASSLSTSSYNEQFF
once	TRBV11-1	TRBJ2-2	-	TGTGCCAGCAGTCCAGGGACGAACACCGGGGAGCTGTTTTTT	CASSPGTNTGELFF
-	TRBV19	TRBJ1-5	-	TGTGCCAGTAGTCCCACAGGGTCCAATCAGCCCCAGCATTTT	CASSPTGSNQPQHF
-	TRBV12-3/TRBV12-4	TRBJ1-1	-	TGTGCCAGCAGTTTGTACGGGGAGGCTGAAGCTTTCTTT	CASSLYGEAEAFF
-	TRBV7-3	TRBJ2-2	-	TGTGCCAGCAGCCAGGTGGCGGGGGCGTTAGGGAACACCGGGGAGCTGTTTTTT	CASSQVAGALGNTGELFF
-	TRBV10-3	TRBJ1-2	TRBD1	TGTGCCATCAGGCTGACAGGGGCATTTAACTATGGCTACACCTTC	CAIRLTGAFNYGYTF
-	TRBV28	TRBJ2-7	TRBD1	TGTGCCAGCAGGGGGGGACAGGGGGACTCCTACGAGCAGTACTTC	CASRGGQGDSYEQYF
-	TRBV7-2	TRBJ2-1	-	TGTGCCAGCAGCCCGACTCGCCGCGAGGCAGAGCAGTTCTTC	CASSPTRREAEQFF
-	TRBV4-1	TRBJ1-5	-	TGCGCCAGCAGCCAAGTTGACGGAGGCCATCAGCCCCAGCATTTT	CASSQVDGGHQPQHF
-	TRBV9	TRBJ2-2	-	TGTGCCAGCAGCAGAGAGGGGGAGCTGTTTTTT	CASSREGELFF
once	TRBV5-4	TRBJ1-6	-	TGTGCCAGCAGCCGGGACACGGATAATTCACCCCTCCACTTT	CASSRDTDNSPLHF
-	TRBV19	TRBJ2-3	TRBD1	TGTGCCAGTAGTACCGCGATCAACAGGGGGCCTAGCACAGATACGCAGTATTTT	CASSTAINRGPSTDTQYF
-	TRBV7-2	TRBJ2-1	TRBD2	TGTGCCAGCAGCTTACTGGGACTAGCGGCCTACAATGAGCAGTTCTTC	CASSLLGLAAYNEQFF
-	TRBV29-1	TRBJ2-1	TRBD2	TGCAGCGCATCACCCTCGGGGGGGAATGAGCAGTTCTTC	CSASPSGGNEQFF
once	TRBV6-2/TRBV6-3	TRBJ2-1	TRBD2	TGTGCCAGCAGTTCGACTAGCGGCTACAATGAGCAGTTCTTC	CASSSTSGYNEQFF
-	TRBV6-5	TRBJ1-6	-	TGTGCCAGCAGAAACACAGCCAATAATTCACCCCTCCACTTT	CASRNTANNSPLHF